These 6 T cell receptor beta chains share one sample of origin, sequenced in a study of molecular identifiers for immune sequencing clone quantification. TCRdb fed the PCR reads into MiXCR, producing one record per CDR3 protein. The sample lists 60,000 to 70,000 distinct CDR3 sequences; about a sixth were seen once. Material: naive CD8+ T cells from blood, with Jurkat cell RNA spiked in. Indicated subset: FACS-sorted CD8+CD4-CCR7+CD45RA+ naive T cells. Every receptor here comes from a human donor in good health. Some libraries in this study had Jurkat cell RNA spiked in.

This clonotype was counted many times. The rearrangement links TRBV27 to TRBJ2-6; D perhaps matches TRBD2 (6 bases). V was cut by 8 bases and J by 2 bases, with 7 bases left in between. CDR3 length: 13 residues. Germline CDR1 is MNHEY and CDR2 is SMNVEV (reference sequence). The CDR3 region is CASWGAGANVLTF. The CDR3 region has the DNA TGTGCCAGCTGGGGGGCTGGGGCCAACGTCCTGACTTTC.

On this clonotype: A much larger clonotype is one base distant, so this may be a read error. The V and J genes are TRBV27 and TRBJ2-7; 7 bases map to TRBD1. The germline CDR1 and CDR2 sequences are MNHEY and SMNVEV (reference sequence). The CDR3 covers 14 residues. V shed 5 bases, J shed 6 bases, and the junction held 10 bases outside the gene matches. CDR3 sequence: CASSTDRTRREQYF. CDR3 sequence (DNA): TGTGCCAGCAGTACGGACAGGACAAGACGCGAGCAGTACTTC.

This clonotype was seen many times. V is TRBV6-5 and J is TRBJ1-1, with 7 bases lining up with TRBD1. Germline CDR1 is MNHEY and CDR2 is SVGAGI. After removal of 7 bases from V and 1 base from J, the junction contained 12 bases not matched to a gene. The CDR3 sequence is 16 residues long. Written as DNA, the CDR3 is TGTGCCAGCAATACCCACAGGGGAGTGCCGAACACTGAAGCTTTCTTT. This gives the protein CASNTHRGVPNTEAFF.

This clonotype was found many times. The rearrangement uses TRBV27 and TRBJ1-5, with D hard to call. Germline V gives CDR1 MNHEY, CDR2 SMNVEV (reference sequence). The CDR3 loop spans 13 amino acids. V was pared by 2 bases and J by 7 bases, with 9 bases between. The CDR3 region is CASSLAHGQPQHF. CDR3 DNA: TGTGCCAGCAGTTTAGCCCATGGACAGCCCCAGCATTTT.

This clonotype was counted ten times or more. The J gene is TRBJ2-7, the V gene TRBV4-3, with 12 bases lining up with TRBD1. J was trimmed by 7 bases and V by 3 bases; bases with no gene match: 4. Germline V gene data show CDR1 as LGHNA and CDR2 as YSLEER. This CDR3 spans 14 amino acids. The CDR3 loop reads CASSQGQGAREQYF. CDR3 sequence (DNA): TGCGCCAGCAGCCAGGGACAGGGGGCTCGGGAGCAGTACTTC.

As regards this clonotype: Since a much larger clone is just one base distant, this may be a read error. The chain uses TRBV20-1 and TRBJ2-5, with 7 bases lining up with TRBD1. Germline values: CDR1 DFQATT, CDR2 SNEGSKA (reference sequence). After removal of 7 bases from V and 0 bases from J, the junction contained 11 bases not matched to a gene. The CDR3 contains 15 residues. The CDR3 DNA is TGCAGTGTTCCTCACCTGGGACAGAACCAAGAGACCCAGTACTTC. Its protein product is CSVPHLGQNQETQYF.